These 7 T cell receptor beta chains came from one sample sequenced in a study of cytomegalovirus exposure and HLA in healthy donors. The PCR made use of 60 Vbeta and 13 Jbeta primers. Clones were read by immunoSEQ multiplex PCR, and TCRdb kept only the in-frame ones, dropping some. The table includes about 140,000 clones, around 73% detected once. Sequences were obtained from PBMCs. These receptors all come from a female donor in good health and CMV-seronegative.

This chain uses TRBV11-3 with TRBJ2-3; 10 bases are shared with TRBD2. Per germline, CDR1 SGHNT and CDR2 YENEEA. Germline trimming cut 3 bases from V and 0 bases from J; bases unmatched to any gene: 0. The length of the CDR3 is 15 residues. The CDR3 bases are TGTGCCAGCAGCTTGACTAGCGGGAGCACAGATACGCAGTATTTT. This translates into CASSLTSGSTDTQYF.

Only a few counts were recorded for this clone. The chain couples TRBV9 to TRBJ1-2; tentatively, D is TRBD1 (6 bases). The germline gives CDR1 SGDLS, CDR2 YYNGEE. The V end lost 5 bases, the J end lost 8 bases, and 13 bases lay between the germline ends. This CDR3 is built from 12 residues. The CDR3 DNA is TGTGCCAGCAGGCGGACAGTTGACGGCTACACCTTC. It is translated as CASRRTVDGYTF.

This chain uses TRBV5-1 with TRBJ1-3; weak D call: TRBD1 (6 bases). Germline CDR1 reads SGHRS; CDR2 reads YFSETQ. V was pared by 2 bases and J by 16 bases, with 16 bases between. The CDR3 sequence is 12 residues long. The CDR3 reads CASSLSSGRGYF. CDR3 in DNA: TGCGCCAGCAGCTTATCCTCAGGGAGGGGGTATTTT.

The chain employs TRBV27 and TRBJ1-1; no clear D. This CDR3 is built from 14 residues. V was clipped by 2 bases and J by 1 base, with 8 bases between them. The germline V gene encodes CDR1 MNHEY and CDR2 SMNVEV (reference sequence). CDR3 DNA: TGTGCCAGCAGTTTAGAACGGAGGAACACTGAAGCTTTCTTT. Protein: CASSLERRNTEAFF.

The CDR3 here is CASSLDGQIYGYTF. Here the CDR3 DNA reads TGTGCCAGCAGCTTAGATGGCCAGATTTATGGCTACACCTTC. V and J are TRBV11-2 and TRBJ1-2; D remains ambiguous. Looked up from germline, CDR1 is SGHAT and CDR2 is FQNNGV. The CDR3 covers 14 residues. V was pared by 0 bases and J by 5 bases, with 10 bases between.

The CDR3: CASSGTLTYNEQFF. For the CDR3, the DNA is TGTGCCAGCAGCGGGACACTCACCTACAATGAGCAGTTCTTC. This chain joins TRBV6-1 and TRBJ2-1; D is possibly TRBD1 (6 bases). V shed 6 bases and J shed 2 bases, with 11 bases lying between them. Germline loops: CDR1 MNHNS, CDR2 SASEGT. The CDR3 consists of 14 residues.

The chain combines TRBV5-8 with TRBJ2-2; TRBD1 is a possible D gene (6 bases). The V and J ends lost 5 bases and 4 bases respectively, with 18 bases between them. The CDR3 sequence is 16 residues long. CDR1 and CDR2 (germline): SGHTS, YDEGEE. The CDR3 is CASRGPGASGTGELFF. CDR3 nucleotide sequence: TGTGCCAGCAGGGGGCCAGGGGCCTCGGGCACCGGGGAGCTGTTTTTT.